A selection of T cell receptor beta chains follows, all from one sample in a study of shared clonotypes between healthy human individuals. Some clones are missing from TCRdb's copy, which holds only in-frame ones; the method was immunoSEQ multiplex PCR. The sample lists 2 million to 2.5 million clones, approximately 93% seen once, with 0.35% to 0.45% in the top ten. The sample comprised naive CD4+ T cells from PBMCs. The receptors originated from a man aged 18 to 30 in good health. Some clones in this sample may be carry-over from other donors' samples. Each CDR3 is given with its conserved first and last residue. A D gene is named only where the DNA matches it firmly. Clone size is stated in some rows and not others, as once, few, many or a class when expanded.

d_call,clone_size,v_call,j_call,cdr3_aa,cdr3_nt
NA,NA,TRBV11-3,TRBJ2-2,CASSPRRRGNTGELFF,TGTGCCAGCAGCCCTCGGAGGCGGGGGAACACCGGGGAGCTGTTTTTT
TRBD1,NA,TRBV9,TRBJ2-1,CASSADRGGFLYNEQFF,TGTGCCAGCAGCGCGGACAGGGGCGGATTTTTATACAATGAGCAGTTCTTC
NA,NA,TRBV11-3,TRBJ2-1,CASSLQGPGGEQFF,TGTGCCAGCAGCCTACAGGGCCCCGGCGGTGAGCAGTTCTTC
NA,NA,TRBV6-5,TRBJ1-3,CASSTGGSGNTIYF,TGTGCCAGCAGTACGGGGGGCTCTGGAAACACCATATATTTT
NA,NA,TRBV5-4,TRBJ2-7,CASSLAGGAYEQYF,TGTGCCAGCAGCTTGGCCGGAGGGGCCTACGAGCAGTACTTC
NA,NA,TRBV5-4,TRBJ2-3,CASSLDAGNTDTQYF,TGTGCCAGCAGCTTGGATGCGGGGAACACAGATACGCAGTATTTT
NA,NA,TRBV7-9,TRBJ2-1,CASMPSGANEQFF,TGTGCCAGCATGCCTTCGGGGGCCAATGAGCAGTTCTTC
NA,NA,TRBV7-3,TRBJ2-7,CASSSTTSKYEQYF,TGTGCCAGCAGCTCCACGACTAGTAAGTACGAGCAGTACTTC
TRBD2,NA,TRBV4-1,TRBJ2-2,CASSQSGGKGTGELFF,TGCGCCAGCAGCCAGTCGGGGGGAAAAGGCACCGGGGAGCTGTTTTTT
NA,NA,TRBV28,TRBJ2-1,CASSLLSANEQFF,TGTGCCAGCAGTTTACTTTCGGCCAATGAGCAGTTCTTC
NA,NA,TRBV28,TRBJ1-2,CASSSGLGYGYTF,TGTGCCAGCAGTTCGGGCCTAGGCTATGGCTACACCTTC
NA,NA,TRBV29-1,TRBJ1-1,CSETTGPNTEAFF,TGCAGCGAAACGACGGGCCCGAACACTGAAGCTTTCTTT
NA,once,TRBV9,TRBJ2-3,CASSPQRTDTQYF,TGTGCCAGCAGCCCGCAGAGGACAGATACGCAGTATTTT
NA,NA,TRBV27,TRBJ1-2,CASRVGPSVGCTF,TGTGCCAGCCGCGTCGGCCCGTCGGTGGGCTGCACCTTC
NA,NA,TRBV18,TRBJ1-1,CASSPRTGITEAFF,TGTGCCAGCTCACCCCGGACGGGAATAACTGAAGCTTTCTTT
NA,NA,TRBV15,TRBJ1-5,CATSRDGSFGQPQHF,TGTGCCACCAGCAGAGATGGCAGTTTCGGGCAGCCCCAGCATTTT
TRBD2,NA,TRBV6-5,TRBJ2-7,CASSPIPGLAGGQYF,TGTGCCAGCAGTCCCATCCCGGGACTAGCAGGAGGGCAGTACTTC
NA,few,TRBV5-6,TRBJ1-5,CASSPRASQPQHF,TGTGCCAGCAGCCCCAGGGCCTCTCAGCCCCAGCATTTT
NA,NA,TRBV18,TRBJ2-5,CASSPLQLEQETQYF,TGTGCCAGCTCACCGCTCCAACTGGAACAAGAGACCCAGTACTTC
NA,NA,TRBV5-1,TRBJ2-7,CASSLGPDYEQYF,TGCGCCAGCAGCTTGGGGCCGGACTACGAGCAGTACTTC
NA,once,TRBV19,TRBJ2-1,CASSLSVNNEQFF,TGTGCCAGTAGTCTTAGCGTAAACAATGAGCAGTTCTTC
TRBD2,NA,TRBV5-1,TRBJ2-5,CASSPGLAGEETQYF,TGCGCCAGCAGCCCGGGACTAGCGGGAGAAGAGACCCAGTACTTC
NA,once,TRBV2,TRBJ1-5,CASSTQGYQPQHF,TGTGCCAGCAGCACTCAGGGATATCAGCCCCAGCATTTT
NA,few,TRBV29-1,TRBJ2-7,CSGGDGAYEQYF,TGCAGCGGTGGGGACGGAGCCTACGAGCAGTACTTC
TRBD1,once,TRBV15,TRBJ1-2,CATSSSGTAYGYTF,TGTGCCACCAGCAGTTCTGGGACAGCCTATGGCTACACCTTC
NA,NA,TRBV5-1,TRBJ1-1,CASSPAVQGNTEAFF,TGCGCCAGCAGCCCTGCGGTCCAGGGGAACACTGAAGCTTTCTTT
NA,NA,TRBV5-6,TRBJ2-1,CASSFSGIPSYNEQFF,TGTGCCAGCAGCTTCTCAGGGATCCCCTCCTACAATGAGCAGTTCTTC
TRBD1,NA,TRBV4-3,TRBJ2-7,CASSQTGTGMYEQYF,TGCGCCAGCAGCCAAACCGGGACAGGGATGTACGAGCAGTACTTC
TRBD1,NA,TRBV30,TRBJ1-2,CAWSVRGPPGGRHGYTF,TGTGCCTGGAGTGTACGAGGCCCCCCAGGGGGCCGGCATGGCTACACCTTC
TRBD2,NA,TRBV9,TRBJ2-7,CASSASLSGGYEQYF,TGTGCCAGCAGCGCATCTTTGAGCGGGGGCTACGAGCAGTACTTC
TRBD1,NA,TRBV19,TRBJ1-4,CASSIQGAEKLFF,TGTGCCAGTAGTATTCAGGGGGCGGAAAAACTGTTTTTT
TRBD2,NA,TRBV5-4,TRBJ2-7,CASSRDGSGGYEQYF,TGTGCCAGCAGCAGGGACGGCTCGGGAGGCTACGAGCAGTACTTC
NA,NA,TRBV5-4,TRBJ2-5,CASSLAGAGETQYF,TGTGCCAGCAGCTTGGCAGGAGCGGGAGAGACCCAGTACTTC
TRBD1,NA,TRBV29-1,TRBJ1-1,CSVVSEDRVGEAFF,TGCAGCGTTGTATCAGAAGACAGGGTCGGTGAAGCTTTCTTT
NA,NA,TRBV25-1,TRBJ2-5,CASSDGTEYQETQYF,TGTGCCAGCAGTGACGGGACGGAGTACCAAGAGACCCAGTACTTC
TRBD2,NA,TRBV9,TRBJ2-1,CASSASSPSGSPNEQFF,TGTGCCAGCAGCGCGTCGTCTCCTAGCGGGTCCCCCAATGAGCAGTTCTTC
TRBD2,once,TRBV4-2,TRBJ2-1,CASSQERLASGYNEQFF,TGTGCCAGCAGCCAAGAAAGATTGGCTAGCGGTTACAATGAGCAGTTCTTC
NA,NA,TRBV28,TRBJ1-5,CASSPFRSGRNQPQHF,TGTGCCAGCAGTCCCTTCCGGTCAGGGAGAAATCAGCCCCAGCATTTT
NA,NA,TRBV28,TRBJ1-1,CASSPFDRLNTEAFF,TGTGCCAGCAGTCCCTTCGACAGGTTGAACACTGAAGCTTTCTTT
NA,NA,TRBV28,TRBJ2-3,CASGLTDTQYF,TGTGCCAGCGGCCTCACAGATACGCAGTATTTT
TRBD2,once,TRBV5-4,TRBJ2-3,CASSPGRAGVPTDTQYF,TGTGCCAGCAGCCCCGGCCGAGCGGGAGTCCCCACAGATACGCAGTATTTT
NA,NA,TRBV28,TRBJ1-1,CATTPSGVDTEAFF,TGTGCCACCACCCCATCGGGAGTTGACACTGAAGCTTTCTTT
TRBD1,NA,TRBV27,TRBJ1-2,CASSPGLGQGFGYTF,TGTGCCAGCAGTCCGGGCCTCGGACAGGGGTTCGGCTACACCTTC
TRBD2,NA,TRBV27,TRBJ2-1,CASSYPLAGGKQFF,TGTGCCAGCAGTTACCCACTAGCGGGAGGGAAGCAGTTCTTC
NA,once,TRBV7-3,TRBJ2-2,CASRNVATNTGELFF,TGTGCCAGCAGAAATGTCGCAACAAACACCGGGGAGCTGTTTTTT
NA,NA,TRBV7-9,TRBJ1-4,CASSEKSTNEKLFF,TGTGCCAGCTCAGAAAAATCAACTAATGAAAAACTGTTTTTT
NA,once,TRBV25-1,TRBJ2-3,CASSDPKQTDTQYF,TGTGCCAGCAGTGATCCAAAACAGACAGATACGCAGTATTTT
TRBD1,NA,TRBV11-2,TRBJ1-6,CASSLGNRGSPLHF,TGTGCCAGCAGCTTGGGCAACAGGGGATCACCCCTCCACTTT
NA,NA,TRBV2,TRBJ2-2,CASSETWAGELFF,TGTGCCAGCAGTGAAACGTGGGCCGGGGAGCTGTTTTTT
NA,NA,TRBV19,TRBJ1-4,CASSPTQIPLFF,TGTGCCAGTAGTCCGACCCAGATTCCCCTGTTTTTT